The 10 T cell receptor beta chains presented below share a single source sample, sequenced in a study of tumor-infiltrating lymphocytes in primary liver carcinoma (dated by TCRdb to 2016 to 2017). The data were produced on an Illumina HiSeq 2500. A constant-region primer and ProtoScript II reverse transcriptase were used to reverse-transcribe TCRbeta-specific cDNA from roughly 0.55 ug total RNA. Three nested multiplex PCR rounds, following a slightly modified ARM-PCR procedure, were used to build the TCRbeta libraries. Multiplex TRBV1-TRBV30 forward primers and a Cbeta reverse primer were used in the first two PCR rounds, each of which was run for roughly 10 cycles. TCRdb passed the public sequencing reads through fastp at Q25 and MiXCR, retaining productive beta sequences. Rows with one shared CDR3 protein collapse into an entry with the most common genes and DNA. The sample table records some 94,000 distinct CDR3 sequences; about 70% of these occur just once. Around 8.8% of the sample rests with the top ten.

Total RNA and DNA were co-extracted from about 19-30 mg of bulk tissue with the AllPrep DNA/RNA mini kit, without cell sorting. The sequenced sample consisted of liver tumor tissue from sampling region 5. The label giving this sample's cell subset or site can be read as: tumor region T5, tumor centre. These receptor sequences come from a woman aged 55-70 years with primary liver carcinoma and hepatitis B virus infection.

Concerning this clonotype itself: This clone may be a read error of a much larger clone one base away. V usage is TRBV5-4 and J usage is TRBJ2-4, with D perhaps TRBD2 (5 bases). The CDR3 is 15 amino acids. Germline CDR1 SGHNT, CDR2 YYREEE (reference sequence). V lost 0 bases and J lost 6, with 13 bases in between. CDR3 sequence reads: CASSLAGSGRNIQYF. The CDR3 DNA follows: TGTGCCAGCAGCTTGGCTGGGAGTGGTAGAAACATTCAGTACTTC.

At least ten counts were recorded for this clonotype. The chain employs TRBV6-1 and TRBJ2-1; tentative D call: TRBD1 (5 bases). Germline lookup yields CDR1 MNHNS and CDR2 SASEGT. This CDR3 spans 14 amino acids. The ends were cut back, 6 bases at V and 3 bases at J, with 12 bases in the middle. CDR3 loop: CASRNRSLYNEQFF. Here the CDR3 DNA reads TGTGCCAGCAGAAACAGGTCCCTCTACAATGAGCAGTTCTTC.

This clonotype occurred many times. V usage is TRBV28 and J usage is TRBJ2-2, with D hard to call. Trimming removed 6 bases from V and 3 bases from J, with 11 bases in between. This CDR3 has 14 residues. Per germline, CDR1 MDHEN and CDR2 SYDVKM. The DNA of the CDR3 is TGTGCCAGCAGCCAGAGGAGAGACACCGGGGAGCTGTTTTTT. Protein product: CASSQRRDTGELFF.

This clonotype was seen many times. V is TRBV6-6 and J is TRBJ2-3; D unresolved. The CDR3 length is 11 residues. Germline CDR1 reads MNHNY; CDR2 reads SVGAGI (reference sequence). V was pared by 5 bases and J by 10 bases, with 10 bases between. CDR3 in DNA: TGTGCCAGCAGTCTTCCAGGTGCGCAGTATTTT. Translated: CASSLPGAQYF.

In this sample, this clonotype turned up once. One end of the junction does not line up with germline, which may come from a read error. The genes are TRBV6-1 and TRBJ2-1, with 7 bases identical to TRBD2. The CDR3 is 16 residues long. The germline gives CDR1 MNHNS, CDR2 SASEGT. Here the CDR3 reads CANSDPSGRAYNELFF. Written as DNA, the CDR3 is TGTGCCAATTCAGACCCTAGCGGCAGAGCCTACAATGAGCTGTTCTTC.

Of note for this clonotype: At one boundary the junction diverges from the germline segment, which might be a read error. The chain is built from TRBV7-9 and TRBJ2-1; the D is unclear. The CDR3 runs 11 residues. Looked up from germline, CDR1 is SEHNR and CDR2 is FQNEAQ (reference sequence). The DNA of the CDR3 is TGTGTCAGCAGCACTTACAATGAGCAGTTCTTC. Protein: CVSSTYNEQFF.

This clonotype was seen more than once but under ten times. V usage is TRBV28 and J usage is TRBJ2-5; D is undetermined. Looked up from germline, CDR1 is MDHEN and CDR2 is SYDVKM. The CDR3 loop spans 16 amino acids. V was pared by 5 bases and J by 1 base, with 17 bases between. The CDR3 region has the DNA TGTGCCAGCAGTCGACCCCCCTGGACCCCCCAAGAGACCCAGTACTTC. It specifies CASSRPPWTPQETQYF.

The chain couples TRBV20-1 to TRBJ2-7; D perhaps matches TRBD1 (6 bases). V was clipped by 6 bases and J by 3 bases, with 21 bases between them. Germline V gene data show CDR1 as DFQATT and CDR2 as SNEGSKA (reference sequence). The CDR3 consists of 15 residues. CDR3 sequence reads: CSAVNTKGHRYEQYF. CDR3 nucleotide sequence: TGCAGTGCAGTAAACACCAAGGGACACCGCTACGAGCAGTACTTC.

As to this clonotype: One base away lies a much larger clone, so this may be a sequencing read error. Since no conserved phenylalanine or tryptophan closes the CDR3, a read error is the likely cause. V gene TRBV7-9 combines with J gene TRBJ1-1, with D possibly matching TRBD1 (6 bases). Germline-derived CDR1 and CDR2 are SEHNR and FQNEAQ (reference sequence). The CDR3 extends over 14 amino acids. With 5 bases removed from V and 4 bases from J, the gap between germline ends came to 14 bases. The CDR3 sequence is CASSESGGGTEAFL. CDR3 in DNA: TGTGCCAGCAGCGAAAGCGGAGGGGGCACTGAAGCTTTCTTA.

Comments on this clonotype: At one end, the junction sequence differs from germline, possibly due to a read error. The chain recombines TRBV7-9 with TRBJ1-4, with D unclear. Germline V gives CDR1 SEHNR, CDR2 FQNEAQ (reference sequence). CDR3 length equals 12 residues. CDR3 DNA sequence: TGTGCCAGCAGTAATCCTAATGAAAAACAGTTTTTT. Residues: CASSNPNEKQFF.